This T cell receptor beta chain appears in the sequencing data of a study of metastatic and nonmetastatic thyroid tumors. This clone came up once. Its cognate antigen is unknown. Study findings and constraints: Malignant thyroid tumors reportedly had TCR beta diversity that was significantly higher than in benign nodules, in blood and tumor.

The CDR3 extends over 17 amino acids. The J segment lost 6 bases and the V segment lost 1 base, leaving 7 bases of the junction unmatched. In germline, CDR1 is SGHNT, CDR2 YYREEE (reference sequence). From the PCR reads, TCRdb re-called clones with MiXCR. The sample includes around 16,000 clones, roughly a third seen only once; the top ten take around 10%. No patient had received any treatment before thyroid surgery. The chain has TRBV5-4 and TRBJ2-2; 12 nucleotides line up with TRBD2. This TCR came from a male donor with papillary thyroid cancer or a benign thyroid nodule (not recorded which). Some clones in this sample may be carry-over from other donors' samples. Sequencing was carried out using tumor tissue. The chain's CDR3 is CASSLTSGRISSGELFF. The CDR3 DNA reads TGTGCCAGCAGCTTGACTAGCGGGAGGATAAGTTCCGGGGAGCTGTTTTTT.